Below are 18 T cell receptor beta chains sequenced from a single sample in a study of T-cell reconstitution after alpha-beta-depleted transplantation in children. For TCRbeta, the library was prepared with unique molecular identifiers. TCRdb re-called the PCR reads through MiXCR, storing one row per CDR3 protein. The data contain 330,000 or so distinct CDR3 sequences, roughly 7.8% of them seen just once; the ten biggest clones take up 9.1%. Their antigens remain unidentified. The study's findings and limits: When one year had passed after transplant, most T-cell counts and diversity came from newly produced T cells.

Sequencing used peripheral blood, obtained 360 days after TCRalphabeta/CD19-depleted stem cell transplant. Every receptor here comes from a female patient between 2 and 15 years old who had a stem cell transplant for Fanconi anemia, so the T cells may come from the graft donor.

The genes are TRBV11-2 and TRBJ1-1; weak D call: TRBD1 (6 bases). Looked up from germline, CDR1 is SGHAT and CDR2 is FQNNGV. V was clipped by 3 bases and J by 7 bases, with 15 bases between them. The CDR3 covers 14 residues. The chain's CDR3 is CASSFDAGGLEAFF. Written as DNA, the CDR3 is TGTGCCAGCAGCTTCGATGCCGGGGGCCTTGAAGCTTTCTTT.

This sequence joins TRBV11-2 and TRBJ2-2; D not resolved. This CDR3 spans 11 amino acids. V gave up 1 base and J gave up 14 bases, with 8 bases separating them. Germline assignment: CDR1 SGHAT and CDR2 FQNNGV. CDR3 sequence reads: CASSLVFELFF. The CDR3, as DNA: TGTGCCAGCAGCTTAGTCTTCGAACTGTTTTTT.

The rearrangement uses TRBV20-1 and TRBJ2-1; TRBD2 matches 13 bases. This CDR3 region has 14 residues. Germline values: CDR1 DFQATT, CDR2 SNEGSKA (reference sequence). After removal of 5 bases from V and 6 bases from J, the junction contained 4 bases not matched to a gene. In nucleotides, the CDR3 is TGCAGTGCTCAGAGACTAGCGGGAGGCAATGAGCAGTTCTTC. This codes for CSAQRLAGGNEQFF.

This clonotype was seen a handful of times. V and J are TRBV23-1 and TRBJ2-7; 8 bases fit TRBD1. TRBV23-1 is an ORF, and what it does is uncertain. The trim removed 7 bases at V and 4 bases at J, leaving 15 bases unmatched. The CDR3 contains 16 residues. The CDR3: CASTPEWRTGTYEQYV. CDR3 DNA: TGCGCCAGCACCCCAGAGTGGCGGACAGGGACATACGAGCAGTACGTC.

The chain couples TRBV6-1 to TRBJ1-5; 9 bases are shared with TRBD1. Germline trimming cut 6 bases from V and 5 bases from J; bases unmatched to any gene: 17. The germline CDR1 and CDR2 sequences are MNHNS and SASEGT. This CDR3 has 18 amino acids. The chain's CDR3 is CASSPRRGTGSIDQPQHF. CDR3 nucleotides: TGTGCCAGCAGCCCTAGACGCGGGACAGGGAGTATAGATCAGCCCCAGCATTTT.

The chain couples TRBV18 to TRBJ1-4; weak D call: TRBD1 (5 bases). Germline V gene sequence: CDR1 KGHSH, CDR2 LQKENI. V was clipped by 10 bases and J by 6 bases, with 15 bases between them. The CDR3 length is 13 residues. The CDR3, as DNA: TGTGCCACCACCACAGGCCTAGATGAAAAACTGTTTTTT. Translation gives CATTTGLDEKLFF.

This clonotype was observed a handful of times. The rearrangement links TRBV11-2 to TRBJ2-5; D perhaps matches TRBD2 (5 bases). The CDR3 is 17 residues long. The V end was cut by 6 bases, the J end by 2 bases, with 22 bases between. Germline CDR1 is SGHAT and CDR2 is FQNNGV. CDR3 in amino acids: CASRLPNYPGRQETQYF. The DNA of the CDR3 is TGTGCCAGCAGGCTACCTAACTATCCGGGAAGACAAGAGACCCAGTACTTC.

This sequence joins TRBV7-9 and TRBJ1-1; D remains unclear. Germline values: CDR1 SEHNR, CDR2 FQNEAQ (reference sequence). This CDR3 region has 11 residues. V shed 8 bases and J shed 11 bases, with 15 bases lying between them. The CDR3 DNA is TGTGCCAGCTCATACGGAGGTACGGCTTTCTTT. Protein product: CASSYGGTAFF.

This clonotype was detected a few times. V usage is TRBV7-2 and J usage is TRBJ1-6; tentative D call: TRBD1 (5 bases). V was clipped by 2 bases and J by 9 bases, with 11 bases between them. CDR1 SGHTA and CDR2 FQGNSA come from the germline V gene. This CDR3 region has 14 residues. CDR3 in DNA: TGTGCCAGCAGCTTACTCGGGGCGTCTTCACCCCTCCACTTT. Translated, it gives CASSLLGASSPLHF.

The rearrangement joins TRBV7-6 to TRBJ1-2; 8 nucleotides line up with TRBD1. CDR3 length: 15 residues. CDR1 is SGHVS and CDR2 is FNYEAQ in the germline V gene. The V gene end was trimmed by 7 bases and the J gene end by 5 bases; junction bases not matched to a gene: 12. DNA for the CDR3: TGTGCCAGCACCCCGGGGACAGGCGATGGGTATGGCTACACCTTC. It is translated as CASTPGTGDGYGYTF.

The V call is TRBV20-1, the J call TRBJ2-3; weak D call: TRBD2 (6 bases). V dropped 4 bases and J dropped 5 bases, with 22 bases sitting between them. Germline CDR1 reads DFQATT; CDR2 reads SNEGSKA (reference sequence). This CDR3 is 16 amino acids long. The CDR3 DNA follows: TGCAGTGCTAACCTACTAGCCTCCTTTGCGGGAGATACGCAGTATTTT. It translates to CSANLLASFAGDTQYF.

The sample holds a few counts of this clonotype. This rearrangement joins TRBV10-2 to TRBJ2-4; 10 nucleotides match TRBD2. CDR1 and CDR2 (germline): WSHSY, SAAADI. Losses at the gene ends were 6 bases for V and 4 bases for J; bases not matched to a gene: 6. CDR3 length equals 15 residues. CDR3 in DNA: TGCGCCAGCAGCGCCGGGACTAGCGAGAAAAACATTCAGTACTTC. It codes for CASSAGTSEKNIQYF.

This clonotype was counted many times. The V and J genes are TRBV27 and TRBJ2-1; no clear D. Trimming took off 6 bases at V and 4 bases at J, with 10 bases between the two ends. This CDR3 is built from 13 residues. The germline V gene has CDR1 MNHEY and CDR2 SMNVEV (reference sequence). The CDR3 is CASSQTWYNEQFF. The CDR3 DNA sequence: TGTGCCAGCAGCCAGACTTGGTACAATGAGCAGTTCTTC.

Written as DNA, the CDR3 is TGCGCCAGCAGCCTCGGGACAGGGGGAAATCGCAATCAGCCCCAGCATTTT. Translation: CASSLGTGGNRNQPQHF. The chain carries TRBV4-1 and TRBJ1-5, with 11 bases aligning to TRBD1. This CDR3 is built from 17 residues. V was clipped by 4 bases and J by 2 bases; unmatched bases: 7. The V gene's germline CDR1 is MGHRA and CDR2 YSYEKL.

This clonotype appeared a few times. This chain links TRBV5-1 with TRBJ2-1; 11 nucleotides agree with TRBD1. This CDR3 spans 16 amino acids. V was pared by 0 bases and J by 3 bases, with 2 bases of the junction left unmatched. Germline CDR1 is SGHRS and CDR2 is YFSETQ. The CDR3 here is CASSLGGTGGYNEQFF. CDR3 in DNA: TGCGCCAGCAGCTTGGGGGGGACAGGGGGCTACAATGAGCAGTTCTTC.

The chain carries TRBV15 and TRBJ2-7; D remains ambiguous. Trimming removed 3 bases from V and 6 bases from J, with 12 bases in between. The CDR3 runs 13 residues. Germline CDR1 and CDR2: LNHNV and YYDKDF (reference sequence). The CDR3 DNA sequence: TGTGCCACCAGCAGGGACCCCTGGATCGAGCAGTACTTC. Translating gives CATSRDPWIEQYF.

This clonotype came up many times. V and J are TRBV29-1 and TRBJ2-1, with D tentatively TRBD1 (5 bases). Germline V gives CDR1 SQVTM, CDR2 ANQGSEA. Trimming shortened V by 8 bases and J by 5 bases, and 19 bases separated the two germline ends. The CDR3 consists of 14 residues. Here the CDR3 reads CSTRSGKANNEQFF. CDR3 DNA: TGCAGCACGAGATCAGGGAAAGCGAACAATGAGCAGTTCTTC.

This clonotype showed up many times. The gene calls are TRBV10-3 and TRBJ1-3; D is unresolved. This CDR3 is built from 13 residues. CDR1 ENHRY and CDR2 SYGVKD come from the germline V gene. Trimming removed 3 bases from V and 0 bases from J, with 3 bases in between. CDR3 residues: CAISEFSGNTIYF. As DNA, the CDR3 is TGTGCCATCAGTGAATTCTCTGGAAACACCATATATTTT.